The table lists the clone carrying this T cell receptor (beta chain) with many counts. Germline values: CDR1 SGHRS, CDR2 YFSETQ. V gave up 7 bases and J gave up 1 base; unmatched junction bases: 1. CDR3 size: 13 residues. The data stem from a study of blood T cells in healthy people across ages. With a J-beta primer mix and a sample-barcoded 5' primer, a second PCR ran about 7 to 12 cycles. TCRdb re-derived calls from the 5' RACE reads in MiXCR, one entry per CDR3 protein. The sample contains hundreds of thousands of distinct CDR3 sequences, 32% of which appear only once. The sample comprised blood. This receptor was identified in a woman older than 75 in good health. The rearrangement joins TRBV5-1 to TRBJ2-7, with 11 bases fitting TRBD2. As DNA, the CDR3 is TGCGCCAGCCGACTAGCGGGGTCCTACGAGCAGTACTTC. Amino acids: CASRLAGSYEQYF.